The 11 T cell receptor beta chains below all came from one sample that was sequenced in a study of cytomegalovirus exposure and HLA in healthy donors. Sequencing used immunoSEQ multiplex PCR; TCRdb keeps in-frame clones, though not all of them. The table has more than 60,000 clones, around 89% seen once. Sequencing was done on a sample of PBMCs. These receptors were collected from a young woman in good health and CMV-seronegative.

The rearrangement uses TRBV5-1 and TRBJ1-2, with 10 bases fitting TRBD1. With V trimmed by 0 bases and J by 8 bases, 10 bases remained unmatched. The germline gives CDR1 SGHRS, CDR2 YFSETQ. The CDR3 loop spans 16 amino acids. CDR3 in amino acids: CASSLDPRDRGRGYTF. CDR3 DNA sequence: TGCGCCAGCAGCTTGGACCCTCGGGACAGGGGAAGGGGCTACACCTTC.

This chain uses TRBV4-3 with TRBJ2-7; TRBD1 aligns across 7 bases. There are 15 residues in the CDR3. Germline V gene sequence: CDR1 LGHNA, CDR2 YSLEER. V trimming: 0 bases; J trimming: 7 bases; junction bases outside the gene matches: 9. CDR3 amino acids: CASSQDPGTAREQYF. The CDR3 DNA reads TGCGCCAGCAGCCAAGATCCCGGGACAGCTCGGGAGCAGTACTTC.

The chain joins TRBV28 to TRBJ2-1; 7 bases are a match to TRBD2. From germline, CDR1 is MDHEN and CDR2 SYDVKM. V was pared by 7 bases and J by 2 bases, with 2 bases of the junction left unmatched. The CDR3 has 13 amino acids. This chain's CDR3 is CASTAGAYNEQFF. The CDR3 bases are TGTGCCAGCACGGCGGGAGCCTACAATGAGCAGTTCTTC.

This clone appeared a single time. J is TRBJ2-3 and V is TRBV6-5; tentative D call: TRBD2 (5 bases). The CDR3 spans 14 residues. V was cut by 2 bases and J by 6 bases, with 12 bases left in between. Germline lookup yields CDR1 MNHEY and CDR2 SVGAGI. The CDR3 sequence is CASSYTQSGDTQYF. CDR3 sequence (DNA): TGTGCCAGCAGTTACACGCAATCGGGGGATACGCAGTATTTT.

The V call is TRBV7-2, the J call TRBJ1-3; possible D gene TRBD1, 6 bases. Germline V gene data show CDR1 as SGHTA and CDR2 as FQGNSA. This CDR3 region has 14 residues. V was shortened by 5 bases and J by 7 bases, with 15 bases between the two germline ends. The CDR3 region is CASSPDRTRNTIYF. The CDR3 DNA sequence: TGTGCCAGCAGCCCTGACAGGACCAGGAACACCATATATTTT.

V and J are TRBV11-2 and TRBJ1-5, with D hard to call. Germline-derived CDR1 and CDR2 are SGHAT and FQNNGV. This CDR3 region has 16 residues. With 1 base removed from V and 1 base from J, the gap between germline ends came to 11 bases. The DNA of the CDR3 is TGTGCCAGCAGCTTAGGAGTGGGCCAGAGCAATCAGCCCCAGCATTTT. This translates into CASSLGVGQSNQPQHF. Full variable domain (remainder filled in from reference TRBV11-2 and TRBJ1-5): EAGVAQSPRYKIIEKRQSVAFWCNPISGHATLYWYQQILGQGPKLLIQFQNNGVVDDSQLPKDRFSAERLKGVDSTLKIQPAKLEDSAVYLCASSLGVGQSNQPQHFGDGTRLSIL.

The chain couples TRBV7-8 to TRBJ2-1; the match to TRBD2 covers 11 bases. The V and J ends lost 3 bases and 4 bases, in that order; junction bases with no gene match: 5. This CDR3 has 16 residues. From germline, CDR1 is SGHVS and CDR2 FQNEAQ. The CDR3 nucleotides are TGTGCCAGCAGCTTGGAAGGACTAGCGGGTTACAATGAGCAGTTCTTC. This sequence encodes CASSLEGLAGYNEQFF.

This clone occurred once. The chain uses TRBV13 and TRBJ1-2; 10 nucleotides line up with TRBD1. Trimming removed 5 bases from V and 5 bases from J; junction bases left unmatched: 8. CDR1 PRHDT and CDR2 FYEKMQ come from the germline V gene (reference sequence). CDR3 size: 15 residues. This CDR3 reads CASSAGTGENYGYTF. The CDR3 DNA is TGTGCCAGCAGCGCGGGGACAGGGGAGAATTATGGCTACACCTTC.

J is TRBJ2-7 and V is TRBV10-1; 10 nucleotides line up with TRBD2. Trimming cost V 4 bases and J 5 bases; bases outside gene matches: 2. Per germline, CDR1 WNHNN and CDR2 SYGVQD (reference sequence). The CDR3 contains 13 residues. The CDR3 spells CASSASGGNEQYF. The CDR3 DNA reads TGCGCCAGCAGTGCTAGCGGGGGAAACGAGCAGTACTTC.

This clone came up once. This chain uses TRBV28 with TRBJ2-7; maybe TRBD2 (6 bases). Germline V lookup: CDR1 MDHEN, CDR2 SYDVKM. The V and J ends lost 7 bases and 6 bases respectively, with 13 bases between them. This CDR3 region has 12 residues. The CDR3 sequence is CASMAGYSEQYF. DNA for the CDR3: TGTGCCAGCATGGCGGGATATTCCGAGCAGTACTTC.

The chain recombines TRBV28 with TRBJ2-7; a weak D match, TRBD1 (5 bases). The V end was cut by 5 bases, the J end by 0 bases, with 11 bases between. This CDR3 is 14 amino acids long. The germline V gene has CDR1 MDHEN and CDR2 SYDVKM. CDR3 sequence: CASSEWGRSYEQYF. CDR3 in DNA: TGTGCCAGCAGTGAGTGGGGCCGCTCCTACGAGCAGTACTTC.